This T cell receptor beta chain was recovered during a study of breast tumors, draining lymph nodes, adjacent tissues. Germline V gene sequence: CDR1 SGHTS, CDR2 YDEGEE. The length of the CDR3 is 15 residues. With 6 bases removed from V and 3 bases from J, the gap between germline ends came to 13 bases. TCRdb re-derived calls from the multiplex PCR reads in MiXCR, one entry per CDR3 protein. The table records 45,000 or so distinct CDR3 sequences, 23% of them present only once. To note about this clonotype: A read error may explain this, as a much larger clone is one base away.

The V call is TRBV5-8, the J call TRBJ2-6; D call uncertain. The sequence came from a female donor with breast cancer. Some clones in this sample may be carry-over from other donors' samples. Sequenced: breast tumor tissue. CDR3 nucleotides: TGTGCCAGCACCGGCAGGTCCATTGGGGCCAACGTCCTGACTTTC. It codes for CASTGRSIGANVLTF.